Below are 3 T cell receptor beta chains sequenced from a single sample in a study of T-cell memory formation after mild COVID-19. TCRdb reprocessed the 5' RACE reads with MiXCR, giving one entry per CDR3 protein. The sample shows about 400,000 distinct CDR3 sequences, 20% to 25% of them seen only once. Sequenced sample: PBMCs or a T cell subset sorted from them (not recorded which). The receptors were sampled from an adult woman who had mild COVID-19 (a few samples of this study predate the infection). Cell type and time point are not known.

V gene TRBV7-8 combines with J gene TRBJ1-2, with D unresolved. Germline loops: CDR1 SGHVS, CDR2 FQNEAQ. The length of the CDR3 is 13 residues. V lost 1 base and J lost 14, with 17 bases in between. The CDR3 here is CASSLGSNSQKTF. In DNA, the CDR3 is TGTGCCAGCAGCTTAGGATCGAACAGTCAAAAGACCTTC. Using reference TRBV7-8 and TRBJ1-2 for the parts outside the CDR3, the full variable domain is GAGVSQSPRYKVAKRGQDVALRCDPISGHVSLFWYQQALGQGPEFLTYFQNEAQLDKSGLPSDRFFAERPEGSVSTLKIQRTQQEDSAVYLCASSLGSNSQKTFGSGTRLTVV.

The chain has TRBV18 and TRBJ2-5, with D perhaps TRBD2 (6 bases). Germline CDR1 reads KGHSH; CDR2 reads LQKENI. This CDR3 contains 20 residues. Trimming took 1 base from V and 2 from J, leaving 26 bases between them. CDR3 nucleotide sequence: TGTGCCAGCTCACCACTTCGACGGGAGCGAGTCAGGGACTTTCAAGAGACCCAGTACTTC. As protein: CASSPLRRERVRDFQETQYF. Full variable domain (remainder filled in from reference TRBV18 and TRBJ2-5): NAGVMQNPRHLVRRRGQEARLRCSPMKGHSHVYWYRQLPEEGLKFMVYLQKENIIDESGMPKERFSAEFPKEGPSILRIQQVVRGDSAAYFCASSPLRRERVRDFQETQYFGPGTRLLVL.

J is TRBJ2-3 and V is TRBV7-6, with TRBD2 matching 9 bases. The germline gives CDR1 SGHVS, CDR2 FNYEAQ. Trimming cost V 5 bases and J 3 bases; bases outside gene matches: 9. The CDR3 has 16 residues. CDR3 nucleotides: TGTGCCAGCAGCCCGAAGTTTAGCGGGAGTACAGATACGCAGTATTTT. As protein: CASSPKFSGSTDTQYF.